One and the same sample provided the 13 T cell receptor beta chains below, sequenced in a study of T cells in Graves' hyperthyroidism and ophthalmopathy. RNA transcripts were the template for amplifying TCR beta CDR3 regions. RT-PCR in the first round (using the HTBI primer set) targeted the TCR CDR3. TCRdb independently ran MiXCR on the multiplex PCR reads; one entry per CDR3 protein. Among under 400,000 distinct CDR3 sequences listed, roughly 20% were seen once. Sequenced input: blood. These receptors all come from a woman in her forties with Graves' ophthalmopathy.

This clonotype was counted ten times or more. The chain employs TRBV5-1 and TRBJ1-1; possible D gene TRBD1, 6 bases. The V and J ends lost 4 bases and 6 bases respectively, with 10 bases between them. CDR3 length: 12 residues. Looked up from germline, CDR1 is SGHRS and CDR2 is YFSETQ. Here the CDR3 reads CASSHSGAEAFF. CDR3 nucleotide sequence: TGCGCCAGCAGCCACTCAGGGGCTGAAGCTTTCTTT.

This clonotype was seen many times. The chain combines TRBV28 with TRBJ2-7, with a weak D call TRBD1 (6 bases). This CDR3 is 13 amino acids long. The V gene lost 3 bases and the J gene lost 3 bases, with 9 bases spanning the gap. Germline values: CDR1 MDHEN, CDR2 SYDVKM. CDR3 DNA sequence: TGTGCCAGCAGTTTGGAAGGGGGCTACGAGCAGTACTTC. Protein product: CASSLEGGYEQYF.

This clonotype appeared many times. The chain has TRBV4-3 and TRBJ1-6, with D unresolved. Germline CDR1 LGHNA, CDR2 YSLEER. This CDR3 contains 16 residues. V lost 1 base to trimming and J lost 3 bases, with 10 bases between them. The CDR3 DNA is TGCGCCAGCAGCCAAGGGCGAAACCTCTATAATTCACCCCTCCACTTT. The encoded protein is CASSQGRNLYNSPLHF.

At least ten counts were recorded for this clonotype. The chain has TRBV20-1 and TRBJ1-3, with a tentative D call TRBD1 (5 bases). This CDR3 region has 15 residues. Per germline, CDR1 DFQATT and CDR2 SNEGSKA (reference sequence). Trimming left V 0 bases short and J 0 bases short, with 9 bases between. This CDR3 is CSARDRDYSGNTIYF. The DNA for the CDR3 is TGCAGTGCTAGAGACAGGGACTACTCTGGAAACACCATATATTTT.

In its sample, this clonotype was seen many times. The chain carries TRBV11-2 and TRBJ1-2, with D maybe TRBD1 (5 bases). This CDR3 has 15 residues. Trimming removed 8 bases from V and 5 bases from J, with 21 bases in between. The germline gives CDR1 SGHAT, CDR2 FQNNGV. The CDR3 DNA follows: TGTGCCAGCTGGGACCGAGGTCAGGCTATTTATGGCTACACCTTC. Its translation: CASWDRGQAIYGYTF.

The J gene is TRBJ2-7, the V gene TRBV9; a weak D match, TRBD2 (6 bases). Germline assignment: CDR1 SGDLS and CDR2 YYNGEE. V lost 0 bases, J lost 5 bases, and 15 bases lay in between. The CDR3 covers 15 residues. CDR3 residues: CASSVAGGGTHEQYF. CDR3 nucleotides: TGTGCCAGCAGCGTAGCCGGCGGCGGGACCCACGAGCAGTACTTC.

The rearrangement uses TRBV19 and TRBJ2-2; TRBD1 matches 7 bases. CDR1 LNHDA and CDR2 SQIVND come from the germline V gene (reference sequence). J gave up 4 bases and V 5 bases, and 10 bases lay outside the gene matches. CDR3 length equals 16 residues. The CDR3 DNA is TGTGCCAGTAGTCCCCTCCGGACAGGACTCACCGGGGAGCTGTTTTTT. It translates to CASSPLRTGLTGELFF. The full variable domain, its missing parts supplied by reference TRBV19 and TRBJ2-2, is DGGITQSPKYLFRKEGQNVTLSCEQNLNHDAMYWYRQDPGQGLRLIYYSQIVNDFQKGDIAEGYSVSREKKESFPLTVTSAQKNPTAFYLCASSPLRTGLTGELFFGEGSRLTVL.

This clonotype came up many times. This sequence joins TRBV6-4 and TRBJ1-1; D gene uncertain. From germline, CDR1 is MRHNA and CDR2 SNTAGT. This CDR3 has 13 amino acids. Trimming took off 1 base at V and 10 bases at J, with 13 bases between the two ends. The CDR3 region is CASSDLSGAVAFF. In nucleotides, the CDR3 is TGTGCCAGCAGTGACTTGAGTGGAGCCGTAGCTTTCTTT.

This clonotype was observed at least ten times. The chain links TRBV27 to TRBJ1-6; no clear D gene. The CDR3 is 15 residues long. Germline V CDR1 and CDR2: MNHEY, SMNVEV (reference sequence). V lost 3 bases to trimming and J lost 6 bases, with 12 bases between them. The CDR3 sequence is CASSFEGRVNSPLHF. The CDR3 nucleotides are TGTGCCAGCAGTTTTGAAGGGCGGGTTAATTCACCCCTCCACTTT.

This clonotype was recorded many times. CDR3 in DNA: TGTGCCAGCAGTCCAACGGGAGGGTGGTACGAGCAGTACTTC. The encoded protein is CASSPTGGWYEQYF. The V and J genes are TRBV12-3 or TRBV12-4 and TRBJ2-7; 8 nucleotides match TRBD2. CDR3 length equals 14 residues. V trimming: 5 bases; J trimming: 4 bases; junction bases outside the gene matches: 7.

This clonotype was counted ten times or more. The chain couples TRBV6-2 or TRBV6-3 to TRBJ2-7; TRBD2 is a possible D gene (5 bases). The CDR3 is 14 amino acids. Trimming cost V 6 bases and J 0 bases, with 12 bases left between them. Germline V lookup: CDR1 MNHEY, CDR2 SVGEGT. The CDR3 nucleotides are TGTGCCAGCAGCTACCGGAGGATCTCCTACGAGCAGTACTTC. As protein: CASSYRRISYEQYF.

This clonotype has at least ten counts. The V gene is TRBV6-2 or TRBV6-3, the J gene TRBJ2-7; either TRBD1 or TRBD2 may fit D (6 bases each). Germline V gene lookup returns CDR1 MNHEY and CDR2 SVGEGT. This CDR3 region has 19 residues. V lost 3 bases, J lost 4 bases, and 28 bases lay in between. In nucleotides, the CDR3 is TGTGCCAGCAGTTATGGCCTCATTTCCCCAGACAGGAGGGAGTACGAGCAGTACTTC. Its protein is CASSYGLISPDRREYEQYF.

This clonotype has ten or more counts. The rearrangement links TRBV29-1 to TRBJ1-1; D remains ambiguous. Germline CDR1 is SQVTM and CDR2 is ANQGSEA. The germline V and J ends were trimmed by 4 bases and 4 bases, with 4 bases remaining between them. The CDR3 length is 10 residues. The CDR3 protein is CSVVTTEAFF. CDR3 in DNA: TGCAGCGTTGTAACCACTGAAGCTTTCTTT. Together with reference TRBV29-1 and TRBJ1-1, the CDR3 gives the full variable domain: SAVISQKPSRDICQRGTSLTIQCQVDSQVTMMFWYRQQPGQSLTLIATANQGSEATYESGFVIDKFPISRPNLTFSTLTVSNMSPEDSSIYLCSVVTTEAFFGQGTRLTVV.